The rows below give T cell receptor beta chains drawn from one sample of a study of blood T cell repertoires in COVID-19. Profiled with immunoSEQ multiplex PCR; TCRdb holds only in-frame clones, not every one. Here the sample spans 180,000 or so clones, 80% to 90% being singletons. The source material was peripheral blood. These receptors came from a human donor with active or convalescent COVID-19. The donor label of this sample is uncertain. Each CDR3 is given with its conserved first and last residue. A D gene is named only where the DNA matches it firmly. Size values are once, few and many counts, or a class for expanded clones, and some rows have none.

j_call v_call d_call clone_size cdr3_nt cdr3_aa
TRBJ1-1 TRBV28 TRBD1 . TGTGCCAGTCGACAGGGGACCTTGGGAGCTTTCTTT CASRQGTLGAFF
TRBJ1-6 TRBV7-2 TRBD1 once TGTGCCAGCAGCAAACCACAGGGGGTGGCCTATAATTCACCCCTCCACTTT CASSKPQGVAYNSPLHF
TRBJ2-3 TRBV5-1 TRBD1 . TGCGCCAGCAGCTTGGCTCCCGGGACAGGGGGTATAGGAGATACGCAGTATTTT CASSLAPGTGGIGDTQYF
TRBJ2-3 TRBV4-1 . . TGCGCCAGCAGCACCCCCGGGCGGGCACGGGGCACAGATACGCAGTATTTT CASSTPGRARGTDTQYF
TRBJ2-7 TRBV19 . . TGTGCCAGTAGTAGGGAGGCAGCAGACAACTACGAGCAGTACTTC CASSREAADNYEQYF
TRBJ2-3 TRBV28 TRBD1 . TGTGCCAGCAGTTTTCGGACAGGGGGCACAGATACGCAGTATTTT CASSFRTGGTDTQYF
TRBJ2-2 TRBV3-1/TRBV3-2 TRBD2 . TGTGCCAGCAGCCAAGGAGCGGGACTAGCGAACACCGGGGAGCTGTTTTTT CASSQGAGLANTGELFF
TRBJ2-5 TRBV6-6 TRBD2 . TGTGCCAGCAGCCCCGGCCGCTCAAGTCTAGCGGGAGTGGGAAGAGAGACCCAGTACTTC CASSPGRSSLAGVGRETQYF
TRBJ2-1 TRBV12-5 TRBD2 . TGTGCTAGTGGTTTGGCGGAGGGAGGGCCTTTCAATGAGCAGTTCTTC CASGLAEGGPFNEQFF
TRBJ2-2 TRBV27 TRBD2 . TGTGCCAGCAGTCTCGGGAGGGGTAGCGGGACCTACACCGGGGAGCTGTTTTTT CASSLGRGSGTYTGELFF
TRBJ2-2 TRBV19 . . TGTGCCAGTAGTAACAGGGTACGAACCGGGGAGCTGTTTTTT CASSNRVRTGELFF
TRBJ2-1 TRBV11-3 TRBD2 . TGTGCCAGCAGCGCATGGCTCGTAGCGGGAGGTTCCCACAATGAGCAGTTCTTC CASSAWLVAGGSHNEQFF
TRBJ2-5 TRBV5-4 . few TGTGCCAGCAGCTTAGGGGCCCTGGGGCAAGAGACCCAGTACTTC CASSLGALGQETQYF
TRBJ1-1 TRBV9 . . TGTGCCAGCAGCGTGGGGGGGCAGGGCCCTGAAGCTTTCTTT CASSVGGQGPEAFF
TRBJ2-2 TRBV9 TRBD1 . TGTGCCAGCAGCGTAAGGACAGGGGGACCCACCGGGGAGCTGTTTTTT CASSVRTGGPTGELFF
TRBJ2-7 TRBV27 TRBD2 . TGTGCCAGCAGTTTATTTATTGGCGGGAGGAATTACGAGCAGTACTTC CASSLFIGGRNYEQYF
TRBJ2-5 TRBV30 TRBD2 . TGTGCCTGGAGTTTCGGGACTAGCGGGACCCCCCAGTACTTC CAWSFGTSGTPQYF
TRBJ1-2 TRBV19 TRBD1 . TGTGGGGCCGGGGACAGGGGGAACTATGGCTACACCTTC CGAGDRGNYGYTF
TRBJ2-7 TRBV30 . few TGTGCCTGGAATTGGGGCTTCTCCTACGAGCAGTACTTC CAWNWGFSYEQYF
TRBJ2-1 TRBV6-2/TRBV6-3 TRBD2 . TGTGCCAGCAGTTACCGTAGGACTAGCGGGAGTCTGGACAATGAGCAGTTCTTC CASSYRRTSGSLDNEQFF
TRBJ2-1 TRBV2 TRBD2 few TGTGCCAGCAGGAGGACTAGCGGGGGGATTGAGCAGTTCTTC CASRRTSGGIEQFF
TRBJ2-1 TRBV4-3 TRBD1 . TGCGCCAGCAGCCAGGCGGACAGGGTAACCCACAATGAGCAGTTCTTC CASSQADRVTHNEQFF
TRBJ1-2 TRBV19 . . TGTGCCACGCTAGGGGGATTCTTTTATGGCTACACCTTC CATLGGFFYGYTF
TRBJ1-6 TRBV7-9 . . TGTGCCAGCAGCTTAGATCAGGGCGTCTCACCCCTCCACTTT CASSLDQGVSPLHF
TRBJ2-3 TRBV5-4 TRBD1 . TGTGCCAGCAGCTTTGGAGGCAGGGGGCGCGCAGATACGCAGTATTTT CASSFGGRGRADTQYF
TRBJ1-2 TRBV7-9 . . TGTGCCAGCAGCTTAGAGTATGGGCCGAAAGGCTACACCTTC CASSLEYGPKGYTF
TRBJ2-2 TRBV12-3/TRBV12-4 . . TGTGCCAGCAGTCCCGGCAGGGACAAGCTGTTTTTT CASSPGRDKLFF
TRBJ2-3 TRBV24-1 TRBD2 . TGTGCCACCAGTGATGCCGGGAGGCTAGGGACAGATACGCAGTATTTT CATSDAGRLGTDTQYF
TRBJ2-3 TRBV6-2/TRBV6-3 TRBD2 . TGTGCCAGCAGCCCTAGAGCGGGGGCAAGCACAGATACGCAGTATTTT CASSPRAGASTDTQYF
TRBJ2-7 TRBV5-1 TRBD2 . TGCGCCAGCAGCCCCGGACTAGCGGGAGGGCCCTTCGTCTACGAGCAGTACTTC CASSPGLAGGPFVYEQYF
TRBJ2-5 TRBV19 . . TGTGCCAGTAGTATCGGACACCCTGGAGAGACCCAGTACTTC CASSIGHPGETQYF
TRBJ1-2 TRBV2 . . TGTGCCAGCAGTGCAAACATCTATGGCTACACCTTC CASSANIYGYTF
TRBJ1-2 TRBV30 TRBD1 . TGTGCCTGGGGACGGGACAGGGCTTACTATGGCTACACCTTC CAWGRDRAYYGYTF
TRBJ2-7 TRBV5-1 TRBD2 once TGCGCCAGCAGCTTTAGCGGGAGTAACGAGCAGTACTTC CASSFSGSNEQYF
TRBJ2-7 TRBV27 TRBD1 . TGTGCCAGCAGTCCCCAGGACAGGGTCTACGAGCAGTACTTC CASSPQDRVYEQYF
TRBJ2-7 TRBV7-8 . once TGTGCCAGCAGCTTAAGTGGGAGTATTTACGAGCAGTACTTC CASSLSGSIYEQYF
TRBJ1-2 TRBV6-6 TRBD1 . TGTGCCAGCGTCATAGGACAGGGTCGTGGCTACACCTTC CASVIGQGRGYTF
TRBJ2-7 TRBV7-9 TRBD2 . TGTGCCAGCGCGCTAGCGGGGGCCTACGAGCAGTACTTC CASALAGAYEQYF
TRBJ1-2 TRBV5-1 . once TGCGCCAGCAGCCTTCAGGGAAATGGGGGCTACACCTTC CASSLQGNGGYTF
TRBJ1-1 TRBV5-1 TRBD1 . TGCGCCAGCAGCCCCAACTCACAGGGGGCGGAAGCTTTCTTT CASSPNSQGAEAFF